These 19 T cell receptor beta chains share one sample of origin, sequenced in a study of T cells in Graves' hyperthyroidism and ophthalmopathy. RNA transcripts yielded amplified TCR beta CDR3 regions. The HTBI primer set was used in a first-round RT-PCR of the TCR CDR3. TCRdb reanalysed the multiplex PCR reads using MiXCR and keeps one entry per CDR3 protein. The sample carries about 290,000 distinct CDR3 sequences, about 13% recorded once. Sequenced input: blood. The receptors originated from a woman aged 40 to 49 with Graves' hyperthyroidism.

Many counts were recorded for this clonotype. The rearrangement uses TRBV5-1 and TRBJ2-5; the D is unclear. V dropped 5 bases and J dropped 5 bases, with 10 bases sitting between them. Germline V gene sequence: CDR1 SGHRS, CDR2 YFSETQ. The CDR3 is 12 amino acids. This CDR3 reads CASRLGTETQYF. The DNA for the CDR3 is TGCGCCAGCAGACTTGGTACCGAGACCCAGTACTTC. Using reference TRBV5-1 and TRBJ2-5 for the parts outside the CDR3, the full variable domain is KAGVTQTPRYLIKTRGQQVTLSCSPISGHRSVSWYQQTPGQGLQFLFEYFSETQRNKGNFPGRFSGRQFSNSRSEMNVSTLELGDSALYLCASRLGTETQYFGPGTRLLVL.

This clonotype has at least ten counts. V gene TRBV4-2 combines with J gene TRBJ2-7, with a weak D call TRBD1 (5 bases). Germline V gene sequence: CDR1 LGHNA, CDR2 YNFKEQ. The CDR3 consists of 13 residues. V lost 2 bases, J lost 9 bases, and 14 bases lay in between. CDR3 region: CASSQKAEQAQYF. CDR3 DNA sequence: TGTGCCAGCAGCCAAAAAGCTGAACAGGCGCAGTACTTC.

This clonotype was picked up many times. The V call is TRBV27, the J call TRBJ1-3, with 11 positions matching TRBD1. V dropped 0 bases and J dropped 4; count of bases not matched to a gene: 2. CDR1 is MNHEY and CDR2 is SMNVEV in the germline V gene (reference sequence). The CDR3 extends over 16 amino acids. As DNA, the CDR3 is TGTGCCAGCAGTTTATCGGGGACAGGGGGAGGAAACACCATATATTTT. Residues: CASSLSGTGGGNTIYF.

This clonotype has a count of ten or more. The rearrangement links TRBV11-2 to TRBJ2-3; D possibly corresponds to TRBD2 (7 bases). This CDR3 has 12 residues. Trimming removed 8 bases from V and 6 bases from J, with 12 bases in between. Germline V gene data show CDR1 as SGHAT and CDR2 as FQNNGV. As DNA, the CDR3 is TGTGCCAGCTCAAAGGGGGGGGATACGCAGTATTTT. This codes for CASSKGGDTQYF.

This clonotype was recorded at least ten times. The V gene is TRBV20-1, the J gene TRBJ1-1, with D perhaps TRBD1 (5 bases). The germline CDR1 and CDR2 sequences are DFQATT and SNEGSKA (reference sequence). The CDR3 sequence is 14 residues long. The germline V and J ends were trimmed by 5 bases and 5 bases, with 18 bases remaining between them. The chain's CDR3 is CSAGDGPGRTEAFF. CDR3 sequence (DNA): TGCAGTGCTGGGGACGGGCCCGGGAGGACTGAAGCTTTCTTT.

This clonotype was seen ten or more times. This rearrangement joins TRBV3-1 to TRBJ2-1; 10 bases agree with TRBD2. The CDR3 totals 16 residues. V trimming: 0 bases; J trimming: 6 bases; junction bases outside the gene matches: 5. The germline CDR1 and CDR2 sequences are LGHDT and YNNKEL (reference sequence). The CDR3 region has the DNA TGTGCCAGCAGCCAAGAATGGGGGACTAGCGCCAATGAGCAGTTCTTC. The encoded protein is CASSQEWGTSANEQFF.

At least ten counts were recorded for this clonotype. Here the CDR3 reads CASSFTSGDGRNEQFF. The DNA of the CDR3 is TGTGCCAGCAGCTTTACTAGCGGGGATGGACGGAATGAGCAGTTCTTC. The rearrangement uses TRBV11-2 and TRBJ2-1; 10 bases map to TRBD2. V lost 3 bases to trimming and J lost 7 bases; unmatched junction nucleotides: 9. The CDR3 is 16 residues long. Per germline, CDR1 SGHAT and CDR2 FQNNGV.

In its sample, this clonotype was seen a few times. The CDR3 nucleotides read TGTGCCAGCAGCCAAAGTGATGAAAAACTGTTTTTT. It translates to CASSQSDEKLFF. The rearrangement uses TRBV4-2 and TRBJ1-4; D call uncertain. This CDR3 is 12 amino acids long. CDR1 LGHNA and CDR2 YNFKEQ come from the germline V gene. The V and J ends lost 2 bases and 6 bases respectively, with 4 bases between them.

This clonotype showed up just a few times. The V gene is TRBV19, the J gene TRBJ2-1; D is perhaps TRBD2 (6 bases). V gave up 6 bases and J gave up 4 bases, with 10 bases separating them. CDR3 length: 13 amino acids. CDR1 LNHDA and CDR2 SQIVND come from the germline V gene (reference sequence). The CDR3 DNA reads TGTGCCAGTAGGGACTACCAGTACAATGAGCAGTTCTTC. Translation: CASRDYQYNEQFF.

The chain has TRBV5-4 and TRBJ2-3; possibly TRBD1 for D (6 bases). V was trimmed by 0 bases and J by 3 bases, leaving 11 bases between them. This CDR3 is built from 15 residues. Germline CDR1 is SGHNT and CDR2 is YYREEE (reference sequence). The CDR3 is CASSLDRVGTDTQYF. CDR3 DNA sequence: TGTGCCAGCAGCTTGGACAGGGTGGGTACAGATACGCAGTATTTT.

This clonotype occurred many times. This chain links TRBV7-2 with TRBJ2-3; D ambiguous. V was pared by 6 bases and J by 3 bases, with 13 bases between. The germline CDR1 and CDR2 sequences are SGHTA and FQGNSA. This CDR3 contains 14 residues. The CDR3 is CASSSLASTDTQYF. The CDR3 DNA is TGTGCCAGCAGTTCCCTGGCATCTACAGATACGCAGTATTTT.

This clonotype was detected many times. The CDR3: CASSAGGWTEAFF. Written as DNA, the CDR3 is TGTGCCAGCAGTGCAGGGGGTTGGACTGAAGCTTTCTTT. The genes are TRBV2 and TRBJ1-1; TRBD1 agrees at 7 bases. This CDR3 has 13 residues. V trimming: 4 bases; J trimming: 5 bases; junction bases outside the gene matches: 4. The germline V gene has CDR1 SNHLY and CDR2 FYNNEI.

The gene calls are TRBV4-1 and TRBJ2-5; no definite D call. The V gene lost 1 base and the J gene lost 7 bases, with 7 bases spanning the gap. CDR1 and CDR2 from the germline V gene are MGHRA and YSYEKL. The CDR3 runs to 12 residues. The CDR3 spells CASSQVGLTQYF. The CDR3 DNA reads TGCGCCAGCAGCCAAGTGGGTTTGACCCAGTACTTC.

This clonotype was seen many times. This chain links TRBV28 with TRBJ1-1, with D perhaps TRBD1 (5 bases). CDR1 MDHEN and CDR2 SYDVKM come from the germline V gene. This CDR3 comprises 15 residues. Trimming pared 6 bases from V and 5 bases from J, leaving 19 bases between. The CDR3 is CASRIARGGWTEAFF. As DNA, the CDR3 is TGTGCCAGCAGGATTGCCCGCGGGGGTTGGACTGAAGCTTTCTTT.

This clonotype showed up many times. This rearrangement joins TRBV11-3 to TRBJ2-2; TRBD2 aligns across 12 bases. With 0 bases clipped from V and 4 bases from J, the junction kept 3 bases outside the gene matches. CDR1 is SGHNT, CDR2 YENEEA, per germline. The CDR3 has 17 residues. CDR3 coding DNA: TGTGCCAGCAGCTTAGATCGGACTAGCGGGATCACCGGGGAGCTGTTTTTT. This codes for CASSLDRTSGITGELFF.

This clonotype was recorded many times. The chain uses TRBV2 and TRBJ2-1; D ambiguous. Trimming stripped 5 bases from V and 6 bases from J, with 14 bases between. The CDR3 consists of 14 residues. Germline CDR1 reads SNHLY; CDR2 reads FYNNEI. CDR3 region: CASSPLKWGNEQFF. The CDR3 DNA follows: TGTGCCAGCAGTCCGTTAAAGTGGGGCAATGAGCAGTTCTTC.

The table lists this clonotype with many counts. This chain joins TRBV6-1 and TRBJ1-2; D not certain. Germline V gives CDR1 MNHNS, CDR2 SASEGT. Trimming took 7 bases from V and 4 from J, leaving 7 bases between them. This CDR3 region has 11 residues. Written as DNA, the CDR3 is TGTGCCAGCATGGGGATCTATGGCTACACCTTC. Protein sequence: CASMGIYGYTF.

A word on this clonotype: A much larger clone differs by one base, so this may be a read error. The chain recombines TRBV7-9 with TRBJ2-1; 10 nucleotides line up with TRBD2. This CDR3 has 15 amino acids. Germline CDR1 and CDR2: SEHNR and FQNEAQ (reference sequence). As DNA, the CDR3 is TGTGTCAGCAGCCCAGCGGGAGGGCACCACAATGAGCAGTTCTTC. Protein sequence: CVSSPAGGHHNEQFF.

This clonotype appeared a few times. The germline gene is not matched at one end of the junction; a read error may be the cause. The chain employs TRBV9 and TRBJ2-1, with D possibly matching TRBD1 (6 bases). Germline V CDR1 and CDR2: SGDLS, YYNGEE. The CDR3 loop spans 15 amino acids. CDR3 in DNA: TGTGCCAGCAGCCCCGGGACACCTGCCTACAATGGGCAGTTCTTC. It codes for CASSPGTPAYNGQFF.